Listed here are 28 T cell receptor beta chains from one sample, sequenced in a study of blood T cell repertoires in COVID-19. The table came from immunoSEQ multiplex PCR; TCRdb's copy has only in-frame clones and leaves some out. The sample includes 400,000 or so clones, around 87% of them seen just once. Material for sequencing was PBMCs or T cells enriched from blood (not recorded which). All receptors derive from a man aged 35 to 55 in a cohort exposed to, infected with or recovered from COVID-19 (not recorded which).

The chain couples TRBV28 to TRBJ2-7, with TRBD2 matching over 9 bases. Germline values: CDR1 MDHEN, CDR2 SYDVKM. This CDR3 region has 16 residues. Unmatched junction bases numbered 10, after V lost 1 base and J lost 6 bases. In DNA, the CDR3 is TGTGCCAGCAGTTTATCGGCGGGAGGGCCTTCGATCGAGCAGTACTTC. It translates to CASSLSAGGPSIEQYF.

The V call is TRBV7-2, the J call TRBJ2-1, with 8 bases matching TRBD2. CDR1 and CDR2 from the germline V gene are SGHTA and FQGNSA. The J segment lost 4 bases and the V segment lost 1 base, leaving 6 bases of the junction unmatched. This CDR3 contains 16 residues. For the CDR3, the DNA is TGTGCCAGCAGCTTAGTTGCGGGAGGAGTTTACAATGAGCAGTTCTTC. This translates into CASSLVAGGVYNEQFF.

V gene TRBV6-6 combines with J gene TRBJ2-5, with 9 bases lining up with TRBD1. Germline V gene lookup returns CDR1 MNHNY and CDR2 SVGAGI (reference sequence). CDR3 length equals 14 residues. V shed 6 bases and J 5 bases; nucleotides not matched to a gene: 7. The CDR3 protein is CASRNRGQWETQYF. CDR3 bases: TGTGCCAGCAGAAACAGGGGGCAGTGGGAGACCCAGTACTTC.

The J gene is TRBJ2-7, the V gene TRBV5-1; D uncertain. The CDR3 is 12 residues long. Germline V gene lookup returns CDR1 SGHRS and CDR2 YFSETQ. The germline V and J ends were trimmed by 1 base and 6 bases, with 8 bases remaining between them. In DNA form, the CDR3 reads TGCGCCAGCAGCTTGCTTTCAGGCGAGCAGTACTTC. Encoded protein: CASSLLSGEQYF.

In DNA form, the CDR3 reads TGCGCCAGCAGCCAAGATAGGGGTCCCAACGAGCAGTACTTC. This translates into CASSQDRGPNEQYF. This chain links TRBV4-1 with TRBJ2-7; a weak D match, TRBD1 (5 bases). The CDR3 has 14 residues. The germline V gene has CDR1 MGHRA and CDR2 YSYEKL. Trimming stripped 0 bases from V and 5 bases from J, with 11 bases between.

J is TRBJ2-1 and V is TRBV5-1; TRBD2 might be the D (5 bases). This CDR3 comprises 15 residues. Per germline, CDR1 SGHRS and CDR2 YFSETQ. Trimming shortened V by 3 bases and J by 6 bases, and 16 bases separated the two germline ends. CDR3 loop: CASSSLSGGRNEQFF. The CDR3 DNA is TGCGCCAGCAGCTCACTCAGCGGAGGTCGCAATGAGCAGTTCTTC.

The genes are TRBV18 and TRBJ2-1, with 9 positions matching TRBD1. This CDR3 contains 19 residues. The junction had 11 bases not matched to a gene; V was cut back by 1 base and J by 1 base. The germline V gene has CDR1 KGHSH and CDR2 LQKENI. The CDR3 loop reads CASSPQQGAMIGSYNEQFF. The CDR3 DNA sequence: TGTGCCAGCTCACCACAACAGGGGGCGATGATTGGTTCCTACAATGAGCAGTTCTTC.

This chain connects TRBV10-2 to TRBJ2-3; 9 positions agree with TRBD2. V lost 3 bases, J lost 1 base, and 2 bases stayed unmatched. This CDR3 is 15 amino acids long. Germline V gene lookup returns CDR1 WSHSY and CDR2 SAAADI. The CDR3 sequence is CASSDRTSGTDTQYF. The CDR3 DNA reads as TGCGCCAGCAGTGACAGGACTAGCGGCACAGATACGCAGTATTTT.

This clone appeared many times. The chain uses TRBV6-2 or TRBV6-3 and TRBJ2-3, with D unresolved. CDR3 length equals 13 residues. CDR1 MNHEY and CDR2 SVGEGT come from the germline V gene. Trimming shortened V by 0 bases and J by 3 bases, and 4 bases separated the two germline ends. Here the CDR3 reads CASSYSETDTQYF. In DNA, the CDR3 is TGTGCCAGCAGTTACTCGGAGACAGATACGCAGTATTTT.

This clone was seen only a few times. The CDR3 sequence: CASSGMRGSNQPQHF. DNA of the CDR3: TGTGCCAGTTCAGGGATGAGGGGGAGCAATCAGCCCCAGCATTTT. The chain couples TRBV19 to TRBJ1-5, with D maybe TRBD1 (6 bases). Germline CDR1 LNHDA, CDR2 SQIVND (reference sequence). Trimming pared 8 bases from V and 1 base from J, leaving 15 bases between. CDR3 length: 15 residues.

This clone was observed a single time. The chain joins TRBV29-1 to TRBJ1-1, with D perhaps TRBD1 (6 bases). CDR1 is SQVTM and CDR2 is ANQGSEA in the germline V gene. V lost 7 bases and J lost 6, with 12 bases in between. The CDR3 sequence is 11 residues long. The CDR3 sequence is CSATGMAEAFF. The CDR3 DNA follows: TGCAGCGCTACAGGGATGGCTGAAGCTTTCTTT.

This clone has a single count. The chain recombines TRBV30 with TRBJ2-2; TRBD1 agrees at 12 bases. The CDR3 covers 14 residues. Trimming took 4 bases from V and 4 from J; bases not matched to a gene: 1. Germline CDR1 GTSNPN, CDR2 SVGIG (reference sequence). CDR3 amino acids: CAWKGQGATGELFF. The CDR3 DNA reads TGTGCCTGGAAGGGACAGGGGGCCACCGGGGAGCTGTTTTTT.

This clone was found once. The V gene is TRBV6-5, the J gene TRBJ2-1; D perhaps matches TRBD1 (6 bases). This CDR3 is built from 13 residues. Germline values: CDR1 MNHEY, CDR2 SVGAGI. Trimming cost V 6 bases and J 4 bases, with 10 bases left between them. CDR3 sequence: CASRTGQYNEQFF. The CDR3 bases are TGTGCCAGCAGGACAGGACAATACAATGAGCAGTTCTTC.

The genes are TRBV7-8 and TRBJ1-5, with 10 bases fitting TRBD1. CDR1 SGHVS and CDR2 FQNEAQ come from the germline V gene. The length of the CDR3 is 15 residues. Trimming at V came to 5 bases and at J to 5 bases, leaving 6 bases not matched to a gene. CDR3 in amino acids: CASSPGTGEYQPQHF. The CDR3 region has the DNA TGTGCCAGCAGCCCAGGGACAGGGGAGTATCAGCCCCAGCATTTT.

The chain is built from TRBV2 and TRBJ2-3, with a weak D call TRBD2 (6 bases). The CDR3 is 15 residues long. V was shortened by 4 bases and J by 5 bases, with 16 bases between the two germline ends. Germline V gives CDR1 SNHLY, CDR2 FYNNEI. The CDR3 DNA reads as TGTGCCAGCAGTGCAGCGGGCCCCCTTAGAGATACGCAGTATTTT. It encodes CASSAAGPLRDTQYF.

This CDR3 is CASSTLGQPTYEQYF. In DNA, the CDR3 is TGTGCCAGTAGTACTTTGGGACAGCCCACCTACGAGCAGTACTTC. The chain combines TRBV19 with TRBJ2-7, with 7 bases matching TRBD1. Germline V CDR1 and CDR2: LNHDA, SQIVND (reference sequence). The J segment lost 2 bases and the V segment lost 4 bases, leaving 8 bases of the junction unmatched. The CDR3 loop spans 15 amino acids. The full variable domain, completed using reference TRBV19 and TRBJ2-7, is DGGITQSPKYLFRKEGQNVTLSCEQNLNHDAMYWYRQDPGQGLRLIYYSQIVNDFQKGDIAEGYSVSREKKESFPLTVTSAQKNPTAFYLCASSTLGQPTYEQYFGPGTRLTVT.

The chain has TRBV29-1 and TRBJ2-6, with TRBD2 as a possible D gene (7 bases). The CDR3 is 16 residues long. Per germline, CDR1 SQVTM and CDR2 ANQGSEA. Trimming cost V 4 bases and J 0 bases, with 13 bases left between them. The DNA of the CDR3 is TGCAGCGTTGCGGGGGGCAGAAACTCTGGGGCCAACGTCCTGACTTTC. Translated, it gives CSVAGGRNSGANVLTF.

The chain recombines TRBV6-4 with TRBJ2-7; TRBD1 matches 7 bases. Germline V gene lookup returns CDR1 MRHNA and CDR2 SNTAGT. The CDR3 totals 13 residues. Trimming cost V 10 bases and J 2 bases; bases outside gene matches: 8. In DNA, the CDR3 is TGTGCCACCATCTCGACAGGGACCTACGAGCAGTACTTC. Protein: CATISTGTYEQYF.

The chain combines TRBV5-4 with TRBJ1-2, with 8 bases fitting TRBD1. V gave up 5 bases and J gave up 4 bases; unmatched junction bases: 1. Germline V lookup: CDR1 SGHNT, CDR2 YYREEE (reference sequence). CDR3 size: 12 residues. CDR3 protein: CASSTGGYGYTF. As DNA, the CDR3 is TGTGCCAGCAGTACAGGGGGCTATGGCTACACCTTC.

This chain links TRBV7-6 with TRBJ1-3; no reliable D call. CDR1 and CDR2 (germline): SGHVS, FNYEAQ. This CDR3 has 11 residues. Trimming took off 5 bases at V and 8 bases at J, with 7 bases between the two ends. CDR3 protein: CASSPGDTIYF. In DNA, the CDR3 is TGTGCCAGCAGCCCGGGAGACACCATATATTTT.

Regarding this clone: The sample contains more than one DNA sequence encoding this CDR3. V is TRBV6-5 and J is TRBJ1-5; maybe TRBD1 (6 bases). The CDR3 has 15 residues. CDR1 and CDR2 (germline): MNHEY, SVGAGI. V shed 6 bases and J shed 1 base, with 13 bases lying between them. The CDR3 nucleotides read TGTGCCAGCAGCCTAACAGGGATCAGCAATCAGCCCCAGCATTTT. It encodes CASSLTGISNQPQHF.

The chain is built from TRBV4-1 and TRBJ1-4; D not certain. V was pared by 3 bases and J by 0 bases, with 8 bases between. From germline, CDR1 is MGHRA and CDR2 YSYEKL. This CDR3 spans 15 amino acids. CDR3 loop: CASSHFRATNEKLFF. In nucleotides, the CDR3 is TGCGCCAGCAGCCACTTCCGTGCAACTAATGAAAAACTGTTTTTT.

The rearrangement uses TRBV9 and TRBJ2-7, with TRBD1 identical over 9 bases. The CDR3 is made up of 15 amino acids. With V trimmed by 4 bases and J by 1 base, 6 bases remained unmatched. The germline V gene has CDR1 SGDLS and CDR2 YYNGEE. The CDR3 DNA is TGTGCCAGCAGCCCACAGGGGGCCGGTTCCTACGAGCAGTACTTC. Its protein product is CASSPQGAGSYEQYF.

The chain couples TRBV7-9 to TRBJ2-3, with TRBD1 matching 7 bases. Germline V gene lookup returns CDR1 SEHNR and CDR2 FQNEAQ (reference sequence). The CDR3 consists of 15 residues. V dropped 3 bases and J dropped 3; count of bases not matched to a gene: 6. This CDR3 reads CASSFPTGSTDTQYF. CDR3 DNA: TGTGCCAGCAGCTTCCCGACAGGGTCGACAGATACGCAGTATTTT.

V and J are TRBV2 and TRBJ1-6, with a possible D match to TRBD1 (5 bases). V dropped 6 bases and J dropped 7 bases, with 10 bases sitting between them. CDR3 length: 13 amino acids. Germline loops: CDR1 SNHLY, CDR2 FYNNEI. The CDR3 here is CASSRDLNSPLHF. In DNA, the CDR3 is TGTGCCAGCAGCCGGGACTTAAATTCACCCCTCCACTTT.

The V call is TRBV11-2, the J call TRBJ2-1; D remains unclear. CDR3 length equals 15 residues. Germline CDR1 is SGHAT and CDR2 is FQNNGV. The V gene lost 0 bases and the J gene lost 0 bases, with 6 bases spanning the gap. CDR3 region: CASSLEGNSYNEQFF. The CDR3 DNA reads TGTGCCAGCAGCTTAGAGGGCAACTCCTACAATGAGCAGTTCTTC.

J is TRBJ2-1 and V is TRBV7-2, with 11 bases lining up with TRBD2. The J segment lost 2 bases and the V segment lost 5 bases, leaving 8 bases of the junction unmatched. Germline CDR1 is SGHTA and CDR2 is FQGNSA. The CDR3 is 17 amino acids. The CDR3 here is CASSAQLAGAPYNEQFF. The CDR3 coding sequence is TGTGCCAGCAGCGCACAACTAGCGGGAGCACCCTACAATGAGCAGTTCTTC.

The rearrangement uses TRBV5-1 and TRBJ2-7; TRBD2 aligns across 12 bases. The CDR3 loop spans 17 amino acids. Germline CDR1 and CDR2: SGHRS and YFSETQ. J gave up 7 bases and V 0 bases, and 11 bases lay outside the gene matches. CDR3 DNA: TGCGCCAGCAGCTTGGCTTCCCGTCCTAGCGGGAGGGAAGAGCAGTACTTC. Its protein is CASSLASRPSGREEQYF.